This T cell receptor beta chain was captured in a study of T cells in Graves' hyperthyroidism and ophthalmopathy. Germline-derived CDR1 and CDR2 are SGDLS and YYNGEE. V shed 0 bases and J shed 6 bases, with 13 bases lying between them. This CDR3 spans 16 amino acids. There were TCR beta CDR3 regions amplified from RNA transcripts. In the first-round RT-PCR of the TCR CDR3, the HTBI primer set was used. Using its own MiXCR run on the multiplex PCR reads, TCRdb lists one record per CDR3 protein. The table records roughly 400,000 distinct CDR3 sequences, over 12% of them present only once. This clonotype was seen a few times. Its antigen is currently unknown. Exclusion of a patient resulted from uncontrolled infection, other autoimmune disease, pregnancy or lactation. Diagnosis rested on symptoms, serum thyroxine and TRAb, thyroid ultrasound, and orbital computed tomography. Study-wide results and caveats: Also found in blood were most expanded thyroid clonotypes above 0.001.

Source material: blood. The origin of this receptor is a man aged 50 to 59 with Graves' ophthalmopathy. This chain connects TRBV9 to TRBJ1-6; perhaps TRBD1 as D (6 bases). The CDR3 bases are TGTGCCAGCAGCGTAGGGGCAGGGGAGTTTAATTCACCCCTCCACTTT. This codes for CASSVGAGEFNSPLHF.